The 10 T cell receptor beta chains listed next were all sequenced from one sample in a study of T cell changes during pregnancy in multiple sclerosis. Profiled with immunoSEQ multiplex PCR; TCRdb holds only in-frame clones, not every one. The sample has about 46,000 clones, 91% seen once. The material was CD8+ T cells from peripheral blood mononuclear cells, obtained after pregnancy. These receptors all stem from a female donor with multiple sclerosis, enrolled in a pregnancy study.

The V and J genes are TRBV6-1 and TRBJ2-7; 10 bases align to TRBD2. Germline V gene data show CDR1 as MNHNS and CDR2 as SASEGT. With 6 bases clipped from V and 3 bases from J, the junction kept 8 bases outside the gene matches. This CDR3 region has 15 residues. The CDR3: CASRGGTSAFYEQYF. CDR3 coding DNA: TGTGCCAGCAGGGGCGGGACTAGCGCTTTCTACGAGCAGTACTTC.

The chain uses TRBV11-2 and TRBJ1-1, with D maybe TRBD1 (5 bases). Per germline, CDR1 SGHAT and CDR2 FQNNGV. This CDR3 has 15 residues. V shed 1 base and J shed 5 bases, with 14 bases lying between them. CDR3 DNA sequence: TGTGCCAGCAGCTTAGTTTGGGGTCGGGGGACTGAAGCTTTCTTT. It encodes CASSLVWGRGTEAFF. Complete variable domain (other parts from reference TRBV11-2 and TRBJ1-1): EAGVAQSPRYKIIEKRQSVAFWCNPISGHATLYWYQQILGQGPKLLIQFQNNGVVDDSQLPKDRFSAERLKGVDSTLKIQPAKLEDSAVYLCASSLVWGRGTEAFFGQGTRLTVV.

The V call is TRBV6-5, the J call TRBJ1-4; TRBD1 is a possible D gene (5 bases). The germline CDR1 and CDR2 sequences are MNHEY and SVGAGI. CDR3 length equals 13 residues. Trimming took off 4 bases at V and 7 bases at J, with 10 bases between the two ends. CDR3 sequence reads: CASSSRAGEKLFF. The CDR3 DNA reads as TGTGCCAGCAGTTCCAGGGCAGGTGAAAAACTGTTTTTT.

This clone was observed a handful of times. The rearrangement links TRBV10-1 to TRBJ1-3; D may be TRBD1 (5 bases). The CDR3 runs to 21 residues. Germline V gene data show CDR1 as WNHNN and CDR2 as SYGVQD (reference sequence). Trimming cost V 5 bases and J 3 bases, with 32 bases left between them. This CDR3 reads CASSNIPGCQFFTGLGNTIYF. In DNA form, the CDR3 reads TGCGCCAGCAGTAATATTCCGGGCTGCCAGTTTTTTACGGGACTTGGAAACACCATATATTTT.

The rearrangement joins TRBV12-5 to TRBJ1-1; tentatively, D is TRBD1 (5 bases). Trimming left V 4 bases short and J 5 bases short, with 17 bases between. Germline assignment: CDR1 LGHNT and CDR2 FRNRAP. This CDR3 contains 15 residues. The CDR3 is CASGSTPRGGTEAFF. The CDR3 region has the DNA TGTGCTAGTGGTTCAACCCCCCGGGGGGGGACTGAAGCTTTCTTT.

Here the CDR3 DNA reads TGTGCCAGCAGCTTAGCGGGGGGAACCTACGAGCAGTACTTC. Its protein is CASSLAGGTYEQYF. The chain is built from TRBV5-4 and TRBJ2-7; 9 bases match TRBD2. Germline-derived CDR1 and CDR2 are SGHNT and YYREEE (reference sequence). V trimming: 2 bases; J trimming: 2 bases; junction bases outside the gene matches: 2. CDR3 length equals 14 residues.

This chain connects TRBV27 to TRBJ2-1, with 7 positions matching TRBD1. CDR1 and CDR2 from the germline V gene are MNHEY and SMNVEV (reference sequence). This CDR3 is 15 amino acids long. With V trimmed by 3 bases and J by 4 bases, 6 bases remained unmatched. The CDR3, as DNA: TGTGCCAGCAGTTTTCTGGGACAGAAGTACAATGAGCAGTTCTTC. The encoded protein is CASSFLGQKYNEQFF.

The V and J genes are TRBV7-2 and TRBJ2-3, with a possible D match to TRBD1 (5 bases). V lost 5 bases to trimming and J lost 5 bases, with 20 bases between them. The CDR3 has 16 residues. From germline, CDR1 is SGHTA and CDR2 FQGNSA. Here the CDR3 reads CASSPDPAGAQDTQYF. The CDR3 DNA follows: TGTGCCAGCAGCCCGGACCCAGCTGGGGCCCAAGATACGCAGTATTTT.

This chain joins TRBV2 and TRBJ1-1, with unresolved D. Germline lookup yields CDR1 SNHLY and CDR2 FYNNEI. V was shortened by 10 bases and J by 1 base, with 10 bases between the two germline ends. CDR3 length: 12 residues. The CDR3 bases are TGTGCCACCGTCGGGGAGAACACTGAAGCTTTCTTT. Its protein product is CATVGENTEAFF.

The chain combines TRBV4-1 with TRBJ1-2, with D possibly being TRBD1 (6 bases). CDR3 length: 15 residues. V lost 0 bases to trimming and J lost 7 bases, with 15 bases between them. From germline, CDR1 is MGHRA and CDR2 YSYEKL. CDR3 bases: TGCGCCAGCAGCCAAGATTCAGGGGTGATCGGTGGCTACACCTTC. Its translation is CASSQDSGVIGGYTF.